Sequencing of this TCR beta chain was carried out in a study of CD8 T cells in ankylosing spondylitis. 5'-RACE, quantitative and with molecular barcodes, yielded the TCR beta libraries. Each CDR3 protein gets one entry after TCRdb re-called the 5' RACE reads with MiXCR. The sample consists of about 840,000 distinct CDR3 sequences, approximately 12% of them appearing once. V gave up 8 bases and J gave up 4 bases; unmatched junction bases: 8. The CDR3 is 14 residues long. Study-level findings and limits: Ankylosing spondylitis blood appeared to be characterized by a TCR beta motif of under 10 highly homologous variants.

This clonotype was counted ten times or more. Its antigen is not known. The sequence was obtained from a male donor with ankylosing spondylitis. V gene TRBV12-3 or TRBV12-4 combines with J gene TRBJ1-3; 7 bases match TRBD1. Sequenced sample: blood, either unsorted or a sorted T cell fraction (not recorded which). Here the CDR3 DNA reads TGTGCCAGCGAGACAGGGCGGGAGGGAAACACCATATATTTT. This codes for CASETGREGNTIYF.